The clone carrying this TCR beta chain was counted between two and nine times. Its antigen is undetermined. The entry originates in a study of cytomegalovirus exposure and HLA in healthy donors. CDR3 length: 12 residues. Trimming took off 5 bases at V and 4 bases at J, with 9 bases between the two ends. The germline V gene has CDR1 SGHAT and CDR2 FQNNGV. A multiplex PCR was run with 60 Vbeta primers and 13 Jbeta primers. Sequencing used immunoSEQ multiplex PCR; TCRdb keeps in-frame clones, though not all of them. The sample holds 120,000 or so clones, around 72% seen once. Study-wide findings and caveats: Data from an earlier analysis indicated that most TCR beta V segments were productive either about 87% or about 30% of the time. Whilst most TCR sequences proved rare, a subset of public TCRs occurred across many donors. It was confirmed in vitro that a few of the CMV-associated chains were specific for CMV antigens.

Sequences were obtained from PBMCs. The rearrangement uses TRBV11-2 and TRBJ2-7; no firm D call. This TCR derives from a man between 25 and 39 years old in good health and CMV-seronegative. CDR3 loop: CASSPPVYEQYF. In nucleotides, the CDR3 is TGTGCCAGCAGCCCCCCCGTTTACGAGCAGTACTTC.